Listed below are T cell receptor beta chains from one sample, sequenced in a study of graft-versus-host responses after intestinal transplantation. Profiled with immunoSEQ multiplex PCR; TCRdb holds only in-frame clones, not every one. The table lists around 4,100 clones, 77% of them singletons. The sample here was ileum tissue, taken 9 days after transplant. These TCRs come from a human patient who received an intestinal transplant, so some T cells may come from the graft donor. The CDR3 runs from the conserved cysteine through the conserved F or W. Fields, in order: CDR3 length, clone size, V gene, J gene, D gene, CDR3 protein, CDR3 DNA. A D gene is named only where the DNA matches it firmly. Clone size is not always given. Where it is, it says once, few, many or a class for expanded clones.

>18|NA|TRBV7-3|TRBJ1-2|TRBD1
CASSSSPPGQGIRYGYTF
TGTGCCAGCAGCTCGTCTCCACCGGGACAGGGTATTCGCTATGGCTACACCTTC
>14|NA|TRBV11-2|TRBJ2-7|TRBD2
CASSLGTSGYEQYF
TGTGCCAGCAGCTTAGGGACTAGCGGGTACGAGCAGTACTTC
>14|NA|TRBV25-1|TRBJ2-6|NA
CASSGGAGANVLTF
TGTGCCAGCAGTGGAGGGGCTGGGGCCAACGTCCTGACTTTC
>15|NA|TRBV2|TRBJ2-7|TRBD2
CASNQGGSPSYEQYF
TGTGCCAGTAACCAGGGCGGGAGCCCCTCCTACGAGCAGTACTTC
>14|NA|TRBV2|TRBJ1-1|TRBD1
CASRGDSLPTEAFF
TGTGCCAGCAGAGGGGACAGCTTACCCACTGAAGCTTTCTTT
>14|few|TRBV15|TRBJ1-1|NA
CATSRDANSWEAFF
TGTGCCACCAGCAGAGATGCAAACTCCTGGGAAGCTTTCTTT
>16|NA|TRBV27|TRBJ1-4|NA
CASSLGRTTTNEKLFF
TGTGCCAGCAGTTTGGGACGGACCACAACTAATGAAAAACTGTTTTTT
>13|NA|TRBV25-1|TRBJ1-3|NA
CASSEFEENTIYF
TGTGCCAGCAGTGAATTTGAGGAAAACACCATATATTTT
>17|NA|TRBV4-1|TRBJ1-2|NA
CASSQLFSGQANYGYTF
TGCGCCAGCAGCCAATTATTTTCAGGGCAAGCTAACTATGGCTACACCTTC
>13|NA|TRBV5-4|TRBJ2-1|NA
CASSLATGNEQFF
TGTGCCAGCAGCTTGGCTACTGGTAATGAGCAGTTCTTC
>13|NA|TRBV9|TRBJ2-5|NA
CASSVGREETQYF
TGTGCCAGCAGCGTAGGGAGGGAAGAGACCCAGTACTTC
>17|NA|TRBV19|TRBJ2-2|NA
CASSMGGAQLDTGELFF
TGTGCCAGTAGTATGGGCGGGGCCCAACTAGACACCGGGGAGCTGTTTTTT
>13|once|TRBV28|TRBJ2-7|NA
CASTSRGSDEQYF
TGTGCCAGCACCTCCCGTGGGTCCGACGAGCAGTACTTC
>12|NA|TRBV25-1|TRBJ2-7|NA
CASSDDSYEQYF
TGTGCCAGCAGTGACGACAGCTACGAGCAGTACTTC
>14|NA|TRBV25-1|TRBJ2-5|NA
CASSESGVAETQYF
TGTGCCAGCAGTGAATCGGGGGTGGCGGAGACCCAGTACTTC
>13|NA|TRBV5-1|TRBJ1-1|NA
CASSLGANTEAFF
TGCGCCAGCAGCTTGGGGGCCAACACTGAAGCTTTCTTT
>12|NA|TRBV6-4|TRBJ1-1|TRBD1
CASSDRQGQAFF
TGTGCCAGCAGTGATCGACAGGGACAAGCTTTCTTT
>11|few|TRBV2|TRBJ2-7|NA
CASRNYYEQYF
TGTGCCAGCAGGAATTACTACGAGCAGTACTTC
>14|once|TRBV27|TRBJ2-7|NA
CASAVGSGWGEQYF
TGTGCCAGCGCCGTCGGCTCGGGATGGGGCGAGCAGTACTTC
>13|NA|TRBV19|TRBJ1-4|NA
CASNAGLNEKLFF
TGTGCCAGTAATGCGGGACTTAATGAAAAACTGTTTTTT
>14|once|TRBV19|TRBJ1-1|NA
CASSISLENTEAFF
TGTGCCAGTAGTATCTCCTTAGAGAACACTGAAGCTTTCTTT
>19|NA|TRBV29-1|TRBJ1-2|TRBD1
CSVEDQAKTGVSLGYGYTF
TGCAGCGTTGAAGATCAAGCTAAGACAGGGGTCTCTCTCGGTTATGGCTACACCTTC
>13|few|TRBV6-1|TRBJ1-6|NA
CASSEGRISPLHF
TGTGCCAGCAGTGAAGGGAGGATATCACCCCTCCACTTT
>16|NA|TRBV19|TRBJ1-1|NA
CASSIGPDRGNTEAFF
TGTGCCAGTAGTATAGGACCGGACAGAGGGAACACTGAAGCTTTCTTT
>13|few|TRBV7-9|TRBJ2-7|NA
CASSSWLAYEQYF
TGTGCCAGCAGCTCCTGGCTTGCCTACGAGCAGTACTTC
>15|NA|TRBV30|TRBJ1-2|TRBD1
CAWGHLRDSNYGYTF
TGTGCCTGGGGCCATCTCCGGGACAGCAACTATGGCTACACCTTC
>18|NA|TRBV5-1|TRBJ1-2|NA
CASSLGGSGYYRDYGYTF
TGCGCCAGCAGCTTGGGTGGGTCGGGATACTACAGGGACTATGGCTACACCTTC
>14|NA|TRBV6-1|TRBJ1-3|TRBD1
CASSGQGGRNTIYF
TGTGCCAGCAGTGGGCAGGGGGGCAGGAACACCATATATTTT
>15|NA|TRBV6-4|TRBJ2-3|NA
CASSDEAGRTDTQYF
TGTGCCAGCAGTGATGAGGCGGGACGCACAGATACGCAGTATTTT
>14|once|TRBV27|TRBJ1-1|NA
CASSPLDGLTEAFF
TGTGCCAGCAGTCCCCTGGACGGTCTCACTGAAGCTTTCTTT
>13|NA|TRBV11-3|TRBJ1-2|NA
CASSPSRVYGYTF
TGTGCCAGCAGCCCCTCCAGGGTCTATGGCTACACCTTC
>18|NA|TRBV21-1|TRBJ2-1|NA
CASSNRGSGASSYNEQFF
TGTGCCAGCAGCAATAGGGGGTCGGGGGCGAGCTCCTACAATGAGCAGTTCTTC
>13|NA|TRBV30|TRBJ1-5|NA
CAWSVEDYQPQHF
TGTGCCTGGAGTGTTGAGGATTATCAGCCCCAGCATTTT
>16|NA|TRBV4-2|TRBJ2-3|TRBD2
CASSQSTSGGADTQYF
TGTGCCAGCAGCCAGTCGACTAGCGGGGGGGCAGATACGCAGTATTTT
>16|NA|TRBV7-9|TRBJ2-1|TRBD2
CASSLRLAESSWEQFF
TGTGCCAGCAGCCTCAGACTAGCGGAATCCTCTTGGGAGCAGTTCTTC
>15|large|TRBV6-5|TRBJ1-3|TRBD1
CASRQAQGAGNTIYF
TGTGCCAGCAGGCAAGCACAGGGGGCTGGAAACACCATATATTTT
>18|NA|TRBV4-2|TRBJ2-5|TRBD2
CASSQDGTSGGGQETQYF
TGTGCCAGCAGCCAAGATGGGACTAGCGGGGGGGGCCAAGAGACCCAGTACTTC
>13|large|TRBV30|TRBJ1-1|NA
CACHHGTLTEAFF
TGTGCCTGTCACCACGGTACCCTCACTGAAGCTTTCTTT
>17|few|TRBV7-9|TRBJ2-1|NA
CASSARGGYFSYNEQFF
TGTGCCAGCAGCGCTAGAGGTGGCTACTTCTCCTACAATGAGCAGTTCTTC
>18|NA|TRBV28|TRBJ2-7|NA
CASSLWLFEGRDSYEQYF
TGTGCCAGCAGTTTATGGCTATTCGAGGGTCGGGACTCCTACGAGCAGTACTTC
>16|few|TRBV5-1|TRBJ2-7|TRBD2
CASSLASRGGPYEQYF
TGCGCCAGCAGCTTGGCAAGCCGGGGGGGCCCCTACGAGCAGTACTTC
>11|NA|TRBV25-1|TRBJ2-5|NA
CASSAQETQYF
TGTGCCAGCAGTGCTCAAGAGACCCAGTACTTC
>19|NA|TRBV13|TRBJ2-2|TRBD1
CASSLAGTGISGDTGELFF
TGTGCCAGCAGCTTAGCCGGGACAGGAATAAGTGGCGACACCGGGGAGCTGTTTTTT